These T cell receptor beta chains were read from a single sample in a study of identical twins. TCRdb used MiXCR to reprocess the 5' RACE reads, holding one entry per CDR3 protein. The sample contains 280,000 or so distinct CDR3 sequences, more than 6.5% of which appear only once. These data were likewise used in another study, on yellow fever vaccine responses in identical twins.

The sequenced sample consisted of memory (CD45RO+) T cells sorted from blood. The receptors derive from a woman aged 18-35 years in good health. Each CDR3 is given with its conserved first and last residue. D genes are given only for firm matches. Rows give clone size only sometimes, using once, few, many, or a class for an expanded clone.

abundance	v_gene	j_gene	d_gene	CDR3aa	CDR3nt
many	TRBV5-5	TRBJ2-1	TRBD2	CASSRLAGLYNEQFF	TGTGCCAGCAGCCGACTAGCGGGCTTGTACAATGAGCAGTTCTTC
many	TRBV7-2	TRBJ2-5	.	CASSRYFQETQYF	TGTGCCAGCAGCCGGTATTTTCAAGAGACCCAGTACTTC
few	TRBV4-2	TRBJ2-7	TRBD1	CASSPRDRAQGGYEQYF	TGTGCCAGCAGCCCCAGGGACAGGGCGCAGGGGGGCTACGAGCAGTACTTC
many	TRBV4-1	TRBJ1-6	.	CASSWGWTGNSPLHF	TGCGCCAGCAGCTGGGGATGGACGGGAAATTCACCCCTCCACTTT
many	TRBV12-5	TRBJ1-1	.	CASGLPPQYTEAFF	TGTGCTAGTGGTTTGCCCCCTCAATACACTGAAGCTTTCTTT
few	TRBV3-1	TRBJ1-2	.	CASSQMLRGVAF	TGTGCCAGCAGCCAGATGCTACGTGGCGTGGCCTTC
.	TRBV14	TRBJ2-3	.	CASSQLGGTDTQYF	TGTGCCAGCAGCCAATTGGGGGGTACAGATACGCAGTATTTT
many	TRBV3-1	TRBJ1-4	.	CASSEIPGQPNEKLFF	TGTGCCAGCAGCGAAATTCCCGGACAGCCAAATGAAAAACTGTTTTTT
few	TRBV5-1	TRBJ2-2	.	CASSSPRAGYRELFF	TGCGCCAGCAGCTCCCCCAGGGCAGGGTACCGGGAGCTGTTTTTT
.	TRBV5-1	TRBJ2-6	.	CASNLSPGVTGANVLTF	TGCGCCAGCAACCTCTCACCCGGGGTCACTGGGGCCAACGTCCTGACTTTC
few	TRBV7-9	TRBJ1-1	.	CASSLGREAEAFF	TGTGCCAGCAGCTTAGGCCGGGAGGCTGAAGCTTTCTTT
few	TRBV27	TRBJ2-5	.	CASSLSGAETQYF	TGTGCCAGCAGTTTATCGGGGGCGGAGACCCAGTACTTC
many	TRBV20-1	TRBJ1-1	.	CSARDGGAFF	TGCAGTGCTAGAGATGGGGGAGCTTTCTTT
few	TRBV28	TRBJ2-3	.	CASSLDVGRDTQYF	TGTGCCAGCAGCCTAGACGTGGGGAGAGATACGCAGTATTTT
few	TRBV2	TRBJ1-1	TRBD1	CASGLTGGPAFF	TGTGCCAGCGGGCTGACAGGGGGCCCGGCTTTCTTT
.	TRBV11-1	TRBJ2-4	TRBD2	CASSWTLAGGKTKNIQYF	TGTGCCAGCAGCTGGACGCTAGCGGGAGGAAAAACCAAAAACATTCAGTACTTC
.	TRBV11-1	TRBJ1-5	.	CASSNWGGDSLNQPQHF	TGTGCCAGCAGCAACTGGGGAGGGGATTCCCTCAATCAGCCCCAGCATTTT
few	TRBV7-9	TRBJ2-6	.	CASSPSAGANVLTF	TGTGCCAGCAGCCCATCCGCCGGGGCCAACGTCCTGACTTTC
many	TRBV28	TRBJ2-4	TRBD1	CASSSGGTRGKNIQYF	TGTGCCAGCAGTTCAGGGGGTACGAGGGGCAAAAACATTCAGTACTTC
.	TRBV7-8	TRBJ2-1	TRBD2	CASSAGTSGSLYEQFF	TGTGCCAGCAGCGCGGGGACTAGCGGGAGCTTATATGAGCAGTTCTTC
.	TRBV7-6	TRBJ2-4	.	CASSLMWTQLAKNIQYF	TGTGCCAGCAGCTTAATGTGGACACAACTAGCCAAAAACATTCAGTACTTC
.	TRBV18	TRBJ2-1	.	CASSLNREEQFF	TGTGCCAGCTCACTAAACAGGGAGGAGCAGTTCTTC
.	TRBV14	TRBJ2-5	TRBD2	CASSQLLAGGGQETQYF	TGTGCCAGCAGCCAATTGCTAGCGGGAGGAGGGCAAGAGACCCAGTACTTC
few	TRBV20-1	TRBJ1-1	TRBD1	CSARAGGVTEAFF	TGCAGTGCTAGAGCAGGGGGCGTCACTGAAGCTTTCTTT
many	TRBV5-1	TRBJ1-6	.	CASSLGPRTNNSPLHF	TGCGCCAGCAGCTTGGGACCTAGGACAAATAATTCACCCCTCCACTTT
many	TRBV3-1	TRBJ1-1	.	CASSQSNTEAFF	TGTGCCAGCAGCCAATCGAACACTGAAGCTTTCTTT
few	TRBV27	TRBJ1-2	.	CASRPKSGPGGVYGYTF	TGTGCCAGCAGGCCGAAGTCAGGACCTGGTGGGGTCTATGGCTACACCTTC
few	TRBV11-2	TRBJ2-2	.	CASSLLGGAGNTGELFF	TGTGCCAGCAGCTTACTAGGCGGGGCAGGGAACACCGGGGAGCTGTTTTTT
few	TRBV5-1	TRBJ1-1	.	CASSLPKTGGENTEAFF	TGCGCCAGCAGCTTGCCTAAGACCGGAGGGGAGAACACTGAAGCTTTCTTT
many	TRBV14	TRBJ1-1	.	CASSQEWNTEAFF	TGTGCCAGCAGCCAAGAATGGAACACTGAAGCTTTCTTT
many	TRBV6-1	TRBJ2-1	.	CASSGYESSYNEQFF	TGTGCCAGCAGTGGTTACGAAAGCTCCTACAATGAGCAGTTCTTC
few	TRBV5-1	TRBJ2-5	TRBD1	CASSLTGGPSQETQYF	TGCGCCAGCAGCCTCACAGGGGGCCCCTCTCAAGAGACCCAGTACTTC
many	TRBV20-1	TRBJ2-1	.	CSASEGHREQFF	TGCAGTGCTAGTGAAGGGCACCGGGAGCAGTTCTTC
.	TRBV5-1	TRBJ2-1	TRBD2	CASSLLAGGTYNEQFF	TGCGCCAGCAGCCTATTAGCGGGAGGGACCTACAATGAGCAGTTCTTC
.	TRBV28	TRBJ1-5	.	CASSLLGGVNQPQHF	TGTGCCAGCAGTTTATTGGGGGGAGTTAATCAGCCCCAGCATTTT
.	TRBV7-9	TRBJ1-1	.	CASSPREDTEAFF	TGTGCCAGCAGCCCGAGGGAGGACACTGAAGCTTTCTTT
few	TRBV6-1	TRBJ1-2	TRBD1	CASQPTVTGGDGYTF	TGTGCCAGCCAACCGACTGTTACAGGGGGCGATGGCTACACCTTC
many	TRBV10-2	TRBJ1-6	.	CASSGQSNSPLHF	TGCGCCAGCAGTGGCCAGAGTAATTCACCCCTCCACTTT
few	TRBV11-2	TRBJ1-1	.	CASSAGVINTEAFF	TGTGCCAGCAGCGCCGGTGTGATAAACACTGAAGCTTTCTTT
many	TRBV3-1	TRBJ1-3	.	CASSQDTRRSSGNTIYF	TGTGCCAGCAGCCAAGATACACGTAGATCCTCTGGAAACACCATATATTTT
few	TRBV29-1	TRBJ2-1	.	CSVETAYNEQFF	TGCAGCGTCGAGACAGCCTACAATGAGCAGTTCTTC
many	TRBV7-7	TRBJ2-1	TRBD1	CASSLGQGGLFF	TGTGCCAGCAGCCTAGGACAGGGGGGGTTGTTCTTC
.	TRBV7-2	TRBJ2-1	TRBD2	CASSLKAGRSNEQFF	TGTGCCAGCAGCTTGAAAGCGGGAAGGTCCAATGAGCAGTTCTTC
many	TRBV10-3	TRBJ2-7	TRBD2	CAISDMGLAGYEQYF	TGTGCCATCAGTGACATGGGACTAGCGGGATACGAGCAGTACTTC
many	TRBV7-2	TRBJ1-1	.	CASSKRPGNTEAFF	TGTGCCAGCAGCAAAAGACCGGGGAACACTGAAGCTTTCTTT
.	TRBV2	TRBJ2-3	.	CASSILQLAASTDTQYF	TGTGCCAGCTCCATCCTTCAACTAGCAGCTAGCACAGATACGCAGTATTTT
few	TRBV2	TRBJ1-5	TRBD1	CAKSRQGRNNQPQHF	TGTGCCAAGTCACGACAGGGGCGAAATAACCAGCCCCAGCATTTT